Listed below are T cell receptor beta chains from one sample, sequenced in a study of blood T cell repertoires in COVID-19. This table comes from immunoSEQ multiplex PCR, and its TCRdb copy is limited to in-frame clones, with some not included. Of roughly 100,000 clones in the sample, nearly 85% were seen once. Material for sequencing was peripheral blood. The receptors were sampled from a human donor in a cohort sampled during active or convalescent COVID-19. Each CDR3 is given with its conserved first and last residue. The order of the fields is D gene, J gene, clone size, V gene, CDR3 protein, CDR3 DNA. The D gene is left open where the match is weak. Clone sizes are given selectively: once, few, many, or a class where the clone is expanded.

TRBD1	TRBJ2-7	NA	TRBV5-1	CASSMRPGQGLGGEQYF	TGCGCCAGCAGCATGCGGCCGGGACAGGGCCTTGGGGGCGAGCAGTACTTC
NA	TRBJ1-5	NA	TRBV6-5	CASSYSEDQPQHF	TGTGCCAGCAGTTACTCGGAGGACCAGCCCCAGCATTTT
NA	TRBJ1-3	NA	TRBV3-1/TRBV3-2	CASSLTLGNTIYF	TGTGCCAGCAGCCTGACACTCGGAAACACCATATATTTT
NA	TRBJ2-7	NA	TRBV24-1	CATSDSGTLGHEQYF	TGTGCCACCAGTGACTCCGGGACACTTGGCCACGAGCAGTACTTC
TRBD2	TRBJ2-3	NA	TRBV3-1/TRBV3-2	CASSPRLAGGNTQYF	TGTGCCAGCAGCCCCAGGCTAGCGGGGGGGAATACGCAGTATTTT
TRBD2	TRBJ2-1	NA	TRBV3-1/TRBV3-2	CASSQVAGGPREQFF	TGTGCCAGCAGCCAGGTAGCGGGGGGCCCTCGGGAGCAGTTCTTC
TRBD1	TRBJ2-2	NA	TRBV7-2	CASSPRGQGAGELFF	TGTGCCAGCAGCCCCAGGGGACAGGGGGCCGGGGAGCTGTTTTTT
TRBD2	TRBJ2-3	NA	TRBV11-3	CASSLSSGSTDTQYF	TGTGCCAGCAGCTTATCTAGCGGCAGCACAGATACGCAGTATTTT
NA	TRBJ2-6	once	TRBV7-6	CASSLDSGRRVVANVLTF	TGTGCCAGCAGCTTAGACAGTGGTCGCAGGGTAGTTGCCAACGTCCTGACTTTC
NA	TRBJ1-1	many	TRBV6-5	CASNAGARAEAFF	TGTGCCAGCAACGCGGGGGCACGGGCTGAAGCTTTCTTT
NA	TRBJ1-1	NA	TRBV11-2	CASGGKGDAEAFF	TGTGCCAGCGGCGGGAAGGGAGACGCGGAAGCTTTCTTT
NA	TRBJ2-2	NA	TRBV5-1	CASRPGTLNTGELFF	TGCGCCAGCAGGCCGGGGACATTGAACACCGGGGAGCTGTTTTTT
NA	TRBJ1-2	NA	TRBV6-6	CASSPPHPRGLEGYTF	TGTGCCAGCAGTCCGCCCCACCCTCGAGGGCTAGAGGGCTACACCTTC
TRBD1	TRBJ1-4	NA	TRBV27	CASSTRTGEKLFF	TGTGCCAGCAGTACCCGGACAGGCGAAAAACTGTTTTTT
TRBD1	TRBJ2-5	NA	TRBV5-1	CASRTPGQGIQETQYF	TGCGCCAGCAGGACGCCGGGACAGGGAATCCAAGAGACCCAGTACTTC
NA	TRBJ1-4	NA	TRBV18	CASSQGTREKLFF	TGTGCCAGCTCACAGGGGACTAGGGAAAAACTGTTTTTT
TRBD1	TRBJ1-2	many	TRBV27	CASSFTGGRFNYGYTF	TGTGCCAGCAGTTTCACAGGGGGGAGGTTTAACTATGGCTACACCTTC
NA	TRBJ1-1	NA	TRBV7-9	CASSLGAANTEAFF	TGTGCCAGCAGCTTAGGGGCAGCAAACACTGAAGCTTTCTTT
NA	TRBJ1-6	few	TRBV12-3/TRBV12-4	CASGGGRDSPLHF	TGTGCCAGCGGGGGGGGCAGAGATTCACCCCTCCACTTT
NA	TRBJ1-1	NA	TRBV5-1	CASSLVRVNTEAFF	TGCGCCAGCAGCTTGGTTCGGGTGAACACTGAAGCTTTCTTT
NA	TRBJ1-1	NA	TRBV9	CASSGDLNTEAFF	TGTGCCAGCAGCGGAGACTTGAACACTGAAGCTTTCTTT
NA	TRBJ1-1	NA	TRBV6-1	CASSETRGFKAFF	TGTGCCAGCAGTGAAACAAGAGGTTTCAAGGCTTTCTTT
TRBD2	TRBJ2-3	NA	TRBV24-1	CATSDQTSGLVDTQYF	TGTGCCACCAGTGACCAGACTAGCGGCCTTGTAGATACGCAGTATTTT
NA	TRBJ1-5	NA	TRBV19	CASSLRGGNQPQHF	TGTGCCAGTAGTTTGAGGGGGGGGAATCAGCCCCAGCATTTT
TRBD1	TRBJ2-2	NA	TRBV11-2	CASSFGTGGLNTGELFF	TGTGCCAGCAGCTTTGGGACAGGGGGCTTGAACACCGGGGAGCTGTTTTTT
NA	TRBJ1-3	NA	TRBV9	CASSVTQGVGGNTIYF	TGTGCCAGCAGCGTTACACAGGGAGTCGGTGGAAACACCATATATTTT
NA	TRBJ1-1	NA	TRBV5-1	CASSFYPDSRTEAFF	TGCGCCAGCAGCTTTTACCCCGACAGTCGGACTGAAGCTTTCTTT
NA	TRBJ1-2	NA	TRBV9	CASAYGRGNYGYTF	TGTGCCAGCGCGTATGGGCGAGGGAACTATGGCTACACCTTC